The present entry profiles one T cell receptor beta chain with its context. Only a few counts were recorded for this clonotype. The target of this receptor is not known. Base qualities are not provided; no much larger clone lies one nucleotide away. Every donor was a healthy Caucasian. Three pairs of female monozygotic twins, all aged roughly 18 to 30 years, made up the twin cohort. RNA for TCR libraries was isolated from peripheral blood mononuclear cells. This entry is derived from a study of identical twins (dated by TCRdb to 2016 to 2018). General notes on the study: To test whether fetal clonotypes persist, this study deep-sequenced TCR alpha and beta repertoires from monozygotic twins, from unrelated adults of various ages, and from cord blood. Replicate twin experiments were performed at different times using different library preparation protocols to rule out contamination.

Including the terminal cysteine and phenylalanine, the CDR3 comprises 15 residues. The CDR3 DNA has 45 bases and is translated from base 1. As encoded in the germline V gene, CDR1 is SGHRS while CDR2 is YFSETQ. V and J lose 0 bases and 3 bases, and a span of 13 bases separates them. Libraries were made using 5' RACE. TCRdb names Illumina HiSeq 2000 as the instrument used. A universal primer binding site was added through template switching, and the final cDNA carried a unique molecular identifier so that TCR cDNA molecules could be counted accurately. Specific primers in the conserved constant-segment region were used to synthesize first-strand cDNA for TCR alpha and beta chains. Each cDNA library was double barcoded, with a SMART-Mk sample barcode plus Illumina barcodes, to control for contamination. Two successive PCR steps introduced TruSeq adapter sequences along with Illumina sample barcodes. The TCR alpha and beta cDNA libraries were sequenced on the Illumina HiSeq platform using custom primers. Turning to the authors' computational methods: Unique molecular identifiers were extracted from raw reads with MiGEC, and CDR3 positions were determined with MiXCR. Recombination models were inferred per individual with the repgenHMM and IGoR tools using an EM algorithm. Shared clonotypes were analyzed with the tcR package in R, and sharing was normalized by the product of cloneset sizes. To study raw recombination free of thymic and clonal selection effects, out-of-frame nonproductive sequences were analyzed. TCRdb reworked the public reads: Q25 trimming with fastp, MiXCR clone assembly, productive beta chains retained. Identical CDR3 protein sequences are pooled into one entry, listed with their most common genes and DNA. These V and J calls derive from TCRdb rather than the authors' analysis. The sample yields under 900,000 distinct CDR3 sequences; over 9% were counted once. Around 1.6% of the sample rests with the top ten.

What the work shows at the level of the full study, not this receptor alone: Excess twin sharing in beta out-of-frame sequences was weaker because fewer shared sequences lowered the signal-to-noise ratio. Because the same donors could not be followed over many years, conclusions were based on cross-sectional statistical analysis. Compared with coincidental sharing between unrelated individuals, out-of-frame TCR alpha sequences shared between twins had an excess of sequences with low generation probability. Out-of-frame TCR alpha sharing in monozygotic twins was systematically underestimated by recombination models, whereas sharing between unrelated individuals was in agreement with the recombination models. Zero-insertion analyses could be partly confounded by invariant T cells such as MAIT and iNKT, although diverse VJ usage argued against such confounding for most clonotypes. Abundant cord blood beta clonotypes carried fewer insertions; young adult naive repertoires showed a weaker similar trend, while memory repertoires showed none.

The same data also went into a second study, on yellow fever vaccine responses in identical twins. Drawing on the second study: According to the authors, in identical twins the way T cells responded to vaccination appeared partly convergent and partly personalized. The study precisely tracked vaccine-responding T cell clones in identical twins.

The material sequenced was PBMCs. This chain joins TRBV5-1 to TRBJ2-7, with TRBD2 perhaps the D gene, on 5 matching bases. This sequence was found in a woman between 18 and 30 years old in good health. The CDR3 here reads CASSLVEGSGYEQYF. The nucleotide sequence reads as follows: TGCGCCAGCAGCTTGGTAGAGGGATCAGGCTACGAGCAGTACTTC.